These 21 T cell receptor beta chains were all obtained from the same sample, sequenced in a study of breast tumors, draining lymph nodes, adjacent tissues. TCRdb called the multiplex PCR reads again in MiXCR, with one record for every CDR3 protein. The profile shows about 130,000 distinct CDR3 sequences, roughly 21% of them singletons. Samples came from axillary lymph nodes draining the breast cancer. Sequences were obtained from axillary lymph node tissue. The receptor source for this set is a female donor with breast cancer. Some clones in this sample may be carry-over from other donors' samples.

This clonotype has a count of ten or more. The V gene is TRBV6-5, the J gene TRBJ2-3; 8 nucleotides match TRBD2. Germline V gene lookup returns CDR1 MNHEY and CDR2 SVGAGI. The CDR3 totals 14 residues. The junction had 6 bases not matched to a gene; V was cut back by 5 bases and J by 5 bases. CDR3 amino acids: CASSRGGRIDTQYF. As DNA, the CDR3 is TGTGCCAGCAGTCGCGGGGGGCGGATAGATACGCAGTATTTT.

CDR3 in amino acids: CASSVSRVLDSPLHF. The CDR3 DNA reads TGTGCCAGTAGTGTTAGTAGGGTTTTGGATTCACCCCTCCACTTT. The chain has TRBV19 and TRBJ1-6; D gene unclear. This CDR3 comprises 15 residues. CDR1 is LNHDA, CDR2 SQIVND, per germline (reference sequence). Trimming took off 5 bases at V and 8 bases at J, with 16 bases between the two ends.

Concerning this clonotype: A much larger clone sits a single nucleotide away, making a read error possible. V is TRBV11-1 and J is TRBJ2-3; a possible D gene is TRBD2 (6 bases). Germline CDR1 SGHAT, CDR2 FQDESV (reference sequence). This CDR3 spans 12 amino acids. The CDR3 spells CAGSSRGDTQYF. The CDR3 DNA follows: TGTGCCGGCAGCTCCCGGGGGGATACGCAGTATTTT. Drawing the rest from reference TRBV11-1 and TRBJ2-3, the complete variable domain is EAEVAQSPRYKITEKSQAVAFWCDPISGHATLYWYRQILGQGPELLVQFQDESVVDDSQLPKDRFSAERLKGVDSTLKIQPAELGDSAMYLCAGSSRGDTQYFGPGTRLTVL.

This clonotype was found many times. The rearrangement uses TRBV4-2 and TRBJ1-5; TRBD1 is a possible D gene (6 bases). Trimming removed 1 base at V and 2 bases at J, with 12 bases between. Germline V gene data show CDR1 as LGHNA and CDR2 as YNFKEQ. The CDR3 contains 16 residues. The CDR3 protein is CASSQVGGGGNQPQHF. The CDR3, as DNA: TGTGCCAGCAGCCAAGTGGGTGGGGGCGGCAATCAGCCCCAGCATTTT.

This clonotype was observed many times. V usage is TRBV2 and J usage is TRBJ2-5; 8 nucleotides line up with TRBD2. The CDR3 contains 15 residues. Germline values: CDR1 SNHLY, CDR2 FYNNEI. V lost 7 bases and J lost 1; bases outside the gene matches: 8. CDR3 sequence: CASIGAGGRQETQYF. The CDR3 DNA reads TGTGCCAGCATTGGCGCGGGGGGACGCCAAGAGACCCAGTACTTC.

The sample holds many counts of this clonotype. The CDR3 DNA reads TGTGCCAGCAGCTTGTTCCCTCCTTCCTACGAGCAGTACTTC. It encodes CASSLFPPSYEQYF. The chain uses TRBV5-6 and TRBJ2-7; no reliable D call. Trimming stripped 1 base from V and 1 base from J, with 9 bases between. Germline V gives CDR1 SGHDT, CDR2 YYEEEE. This CDR3 has 14 amino acids.

The chain employs TRBV6-7 and TRBJ1-6, with 9 bases fitting TRBD1. TRBV6-7 is noted as an ORF with a role that remains uncertain. V shed 2 bases and J 2 bases; nucleotides not matched to a gene: 7. The CDR3 is 18 residues long. The CDR3 sequence is CASSYGGTGRTYNSPLHF. CDR3 nucleotide sequence: TGTGCCAGCAGTTACGGCGGGACAGGGAGGACCTATAATTCACCCCTCCACTTT.

This clonotype occurred many times. The genes are TRBV10-2 and TRBJ2-3; D uncertain. Per germline, CDR1 WSHSY and CDR2 SAAADI. V lost 0 bases and J lost 5, with 3 bases in between. The CDR3 is 12 amino acids. CDR3 sequence reads: CASSESLDTQYF. CDR3 coding DNA: TGCGCCAGCAGTGAGTCGCTAGATACGCAGTATTTT.

With regard to this clonotype: Possible read error: a much larger clone is one base away. The chain uses TRBV10-1 and TRBJ2-7; D gene unclear. V lost 0 bases, J lost 6 bases, and 12 bases lay in between. The CDR3 spans 14 residues. Per the germline V gene, CDR1 is WNHNN and CDR2 is SYGVQD (reference sequence). Here the CDR3 reads CASSESVGLSEQYF. The CDR3 coding sequence is TGCGCCAGCAGTGAGTCGGTAGGGCTTAGCGAGCAGTACTTC.

This clonotype was seen many times. V is TRBV20-1 and J is TRBJ2-7; D tentatively reads TRBD1 or TRBD2 (6 bases each). The CDR3 loop spans 12 amino acids. CDR1 and CDR2 (germline): DFQATT, SNEGSKA (reference sequence). V was cut by 7 bases and J by 3 bases, with 13 bases left in between. Here the CDR3 DNA reads TGCAGTGGACGGGGGCCCTTCTACGAGCAGTACTTC. It yields the protein CSGRGPFYEQYF.

This clonotype was observed many times. The chain links TRBV20-1 to TRBJ2-3; 7 bases align to TRBD2. The CDR3 covers 16 residues. The germline V gene has CDR1 DFQATT and CDR2 SNEGSKA (reference sequence). V trimming: 4 bases; J trimming: 0 bases; junction bases outside the gene matches: 10. The CDR3 loop is CSATPTGRGSTDTQYF. The CDR3 nucleotides are TGCAGTGCTACCCCTACGGGGCGGGGGAGCACAGATACGCAGTATTTT.

As concerns this clonotype: A much larger clone sits a single nucleotide away, making a read error possible. The chain is built from TRBV20-1 and TRBJ1-4; maybe TRBD1 (6 bases). Germline CDR1 and CDR2: DFQATT and SNEGSKA (reference sequence). The CDR3 is 15 residues long. V shed 5 bases and J shed 4 bases, with 17 bases lying between them. The CDR3 bases are TGCAGTGCTCGAGTAACAGGGTCGATTAATGAAAAACTGTTTTTT. As protein: CSARVTGSINEKLFF.

This clonotype was seen a few times. The chain employs TRBV6-5 and TRBJ2-1; D not resolved. The CDR3 runs 12 residues. CDR1 and CDR2 (germline): MNHEY, SVGAGI. The V gene lost 5 bases and the J gene lost 5 bases, with 7 bases spanning the gap. CDR3 residues: CASSPDHNEQFF. CDR3 nucleotide sequence: TGTGCCAGCAGTCCCGACCACAATGAGCAGTTCTTC.

This clonotype was counted many times. V is TRBV20-1 and J is TRBJ2-1, with 8 nucleotides matching TRBD2. The CDR3 has 14 amino acids. The germline gives CDR1 DFQATT, CDR2 SNEGSKA (reference sequence). V was clipped by 3 bases and J by 13 bases; unmatched bases: 14. The CDR3 DNA sequence: TGCAGTGCTAGTCTACCGTCCGGGAGGGCCTCTCAGTTCTTC. Amino acid sequence: CSASLPSGRASQFF.

The sample holds many counts of this clonotype. V is TRBV5-1 and J is TRBJ2-5; 14 bases align to TRBD2. The CDR3 contains 16 residues. V dropped 0 bases and J dropped 3; count of bases not matched to a gene: 1. Germline-derived CDR1 and CDR2 are SGHRS and YFSETQ. CDR3 loop: CASSLGGLAGEETQYF. CDR3 sequence (DNA): TGCGCCAGCAGCTTGGGGGGACTAGCGGGAGAAGAGACCCAGTACTTC.

The rearrangement uses TRBV3-1 and TRBJ2-3; D might be TRBD2 (7 bases). Trimming cost V 0 bases and J 5 bases, with 18 bases left between them. Per the germline V gene, CDR1 is LGHDT and CDR2 is YNNKEL (reference sequence). The CDR3 has 17 residues. CDR3 residues: CASSQDLGGGLGDTQYF. In DNA form, the CDR3 reads TGTGCCAGCAGCCAAGATTTGGGGGGGGGGCTTGGAGATACGCAGTATTTT.

This clonotype was counted many times. The chain uses TRBV6-1 and TRBJ1-2; D possibly corresponds to TRBD1 (5 bases). Trimming left V 7 bases short and J 4 bases short, with 13 bases between. This CDR3 spans 13 amino acids. The germline V gene has CDR1 MNHNS and CDR2 SASEGT. CDR3 amino acids: CASTTTGSYGYTF. DNA of the CDR3: TGTGCCAGCACCACTACAGGAAGCTATGGCTACACCTTC.

A word on this clonotype: As the CDR3 is not closed by the conserved phenylalanine or tryptophan, this likely results from a read error. The rearrangement links TRBV25-1 to TRBJ1-3; D gene ambiguous. The germline CDR1 and CDR2 sequences are MGHDK and SYGVNS. The CDR3 covers 15 residues. V lost 6 bases to trimming and J lost 2 bases, with 14 bases between them. In DNA form, the CDR3 reads TGTGCCAGCAGAGATCCGGCGGGTCCTGGAAACACCATATATTGT. This sequence encodes CASRDPAGPGNTIYC.

This clonotype was observed many times. The chain employs TRBV7-9 and TRBJ2-3; D possibly corresponds to TRBD2 (7 bases). The ends were cut back, 5 bases at V and 5 bases at J, with 14 bases in the middle. The CDR3 has 14 residues. The V gene's germline CDR1 is SEHNR and CDR2 FQNEAQ (reference sequence). CDR3 coding DNA: TGTGCCAGCAGCCATAGGGGGGGGGAAGATACGCAGTATTTT. Translation: CASSHRGGEDTQYF.

In its sample, this clonotype was seen many times. V gene TRBV7-2 combines with J gene TRBJ2-7; 16 bases agree with TRBD2. Per germline, CDR1 SGHTA and CDR2 FQGNSA. This CDR3 region has 20 residues. Losses at the gene ends were 3 bases for V and 6 bases for J; bases not matched to a gene: 17. CDR3 loop: CASSFRGSGLAGGPVGEQYF. The CDR3 bases are TGTGCCAGCAGCTTTCGAGGTTCGGGACTAGCGGGAGGGCCCGTGGGCGAGCAGTACTTC.

This clonotype was seen at least ten times. The gene calls are TRBV5-5 and TRBJ2-7, with 11 nucleotides matching TRBD2. The CDR3 is 14 amino acids. The junction had 7 bases not matched to a gene; V was cut back by 4 bases and J by 7 bases. CDR1 SGHKS and CDR2 YYEKEE come from the germline V gene (reference sequence). The CDR3 bases are TGTGCCAGCAGCACCGGGACTAGCGGTACGGAGCAGTACTTC. Its protein is CASSTGTSGTEQYF.